One and the same sample provided the 23 T cell receptor beta chains below, sequenced in a study of blood T cell repertoires in COVID-19 (TCRdb year 2020). The library was obtained by the immunoSEQ multiplex PCR assay. TCRdb holds this immuneACCESS table with in-frame rearrangements only. Some clones are missing; in checked studies, unresolved V genes explain under half, and the rest has no known cause. The sample includes over 100,000 clones, with about nine tenths observed a single time. The ten biggest clones cover 2% to 2.5% of the sample. Input material: peripheral blood. The receptors come from a man aged 45-65 years with active COVID-19.

The V gene is TRBV7-2, the J gene TRBJ2-2, with 8 bases lining up with TRBD2. With 6 bases clipped from V and 1 base from J, the junction kept 7 bases outside the gene matches. Germline assignment: CDR1 SGHTA and CDR2 FQGNSA. CDR3 length: 16 amino acids. CDR3 region: CASRPPGGVNTGELFF. The DNA for the CDR3 is TGTGCCAGCAGACCCCCCGGGGGGGTGAACACCGGGGAGCTGTTTTTT.

This sequence joins TRBV15 and TRBJ1-3; D gene ambiguous. Trimming pared 2 bases from V and 3 bases from J, leaving 11 bases between. This CDR3 region has 15 residues. The germline V gene encodes CDR1 LNHNV and CDR2 YYDKDF (reference sequence). CDR3 loop: CATSRNGNLGNTIYF. DNA for the CDR3: TGTGCCACCAGCAGAAACGGGAATCTTGGAAACACCATATATTTT.

The CDR3 coding sequence is TGTGCCACCAGCCCCCCGGGGAGCTCTGGAAACACCATATATTTT. This codes for CATSPPGSSGNTIYF. This sequence joins TRBV15 and TRBJ1-3, with unresolved D. The CDR3 spans 15 residues. V was shortened by 5 bases and J by 0 bases, with 11 bases between the two germline ends. The germline V gene has CDR1 LNHNV and CDR2 YYDKDF (reference sequence).

The rearrangement links TRBV5-5 to TRBJ2-1; 7 bases align to TRBD1. The CDR3 is 15 residues long. With V trimmed by 5 bases and J by 6 bases, 11 bases remained unmatched. Germline V gene sequence: CDR1 SGHKS, CDR2 YYEKEE (reference sequence). CDR3 loop: CASRPDRASGNEQFF. In nucleotides, the CDR3 is TGTGCCAGCAGACCAGACAGGGCGTCAGGCAATGAGCAGTTCTTC.

The chain links TRBV19 to TRBJ2-1; 7 bases are a match to TRBD2. With 6 bases clipped from V and 4 bases from J, the junction kept 3 bases outside the gene matches. The CDR3 is 13 residues long. Germline V gives CDR1 LNHDA, CDR2 SQIVND (reference sequence). The CDR3, as DNA: TGTGCCAGTAGATCGGGGGGTTACAATGAGCAGTTCTTC. It specifies CASRSGGYNEQFF.

This chain links TRBV3-1 (or the pseudogene TRBV3-2) with TRBJ2-5, with 8 bases identical to TRBD2. V was clipped by 4 bases and J by 2 bases; unmatched bases: 6. Per germline, CDR1 LGHDT and CDR2 YNNKEL (reference sequence). The CDR3 spans 15 residues. Written as DNA, the CDR3 is TGTGCCAGCAGCCTGCCGAGCGGGAGACAAGAGACCCAGTACTTC. It translates to CASSLPSGRQETQYF.

The V and J genes are TRBV7-9 and TRBJ1-4; tentatively, D is TRBD1 (6 bases). This CDR3 is built from 19 residues. Germline CDR1 and CDR2: SEHNR and FQNEAQ (reference sequence). V lost 2 bases to trimming and J lost 0 bases, with 19 bases between them. The CDR3 loop is CASSLRLRTATSTNEKLFF. The CDR3 DNA follows: TGTGCCAGCAGCTTAAGATTGCGGACAGCCACATCAACTAATGAAAAACTGTTTTTT. The variable domain in full, with the rest retrieved from reference TRBV7-9 and TRBJ1-4, is DTGVSQNPRHKITKRGQNVTFRCDPISEHNRLYWYRQTLGQGPEFLTYFQNEAQLEKSRLLSDRFSAERPKGSFSTLEIQRTEQGDSAMYLCASSLRLRTATSTNEKLFFGSGTQLSVL.

V usage is TRBV3-1 (or the pseudogene TRBV3-2) and J usage is TRBJ2-7; TRBD2 matches at 10 bases. This CDR3 spans 16 amino acids. From germline, CDR1 is LGHDT and CDR2 YNNKEL (reference sequence). The trim removed 0 bases at V and 6 bases at J, leaving 8 bases unmatched. The CDR3 region has the DNA TGTGCCAGCAGCCAAGAGAAGCGGGGGGGCTCTGGCGAGCAGTACTTC. Its protein is CASSQEKRGGSGEQYF.

This rearrangement joins TRBV12-3 or TRBV12-4 to TRBJ2-2; D remains ambiguous. Between the trimmed V and J ends, which lost 3 bases and 5 bases, there was a span of 7 bases. This CDR3 contains 13 residues. CDR3 residues: CASSFVSTGELFF. CDR3 coding DNA: TGTGCCAGCAGTTTCGTTAGTACCGGGGAGCTGTTTTTT.

The genes are TRBV27 and TRBJ1-1; D is ambiguous. Germline CDR1 and CDR2: MNHEY and SMNVEV (reference sequence). V was clipped by 5 bases and J by 1 base, with 8 bases between them. The CDR3 loop spans 13 amino acids. The CDR3 here is CASSPVWNTEAFF. CDR3 nucleotide sequence: TGTGCCAGCAGTCCTGTTTGGAACACTGAAGCTTTCTTT.

The V call is TRBV12-3 or TRBV12-4, the J call TRBJ1-2; D ambiguous. V lost 3 bases to trimming and J lost 9 bases, with 14 bases between them. This CDR3 has 13 amino acids. CDR3 bases: TGTGCCAGCAGTTTGTTCACGGCTAGGAGCTACACCTTC. Amino acids: CASSLFTARSYTF.

The CDR3 region is CASSLGLAALGELFF. The CDR3 DNA reads as TGTGCCAGCAGCTTGGGGCTAGCGGCTCTGGGGGAGCTGTTTTTT. The chain employs TRBV5-5 and TRBJ2-2; TRBD2 matches at 7 bases. The V gene end was trimmed by 0 bases and the J gene end by 8 bases; junction bases not matched to a gene: 7. This CDR3 is built from 15 residues. CDR1 is SGHKS, CDR2 YYEKEE, per germline (reference sequence).

This rearrangement joins TRBV9 to TRBJ1-3, with D hard to call. This CDR3 has 14 residues. Trimming took 3 bases from V and 2 from J, leaving 9 bases between them. Germline V CDR1 and CDR2: SGDLS, YYNGEE. The CDR3 DNA is TGTGCCAGCAGCGGGACGGGGACTGGAAACACCATATATTTT. Protein product: CASSGTGTGNTIYF.

The V gene is TRBV2, the J gene TRBJ1-1; TRBD1 matches 7 bases. CDR3 length: 14 amino acids. V dropped 1 base and J dropped 5; count of bases not matched to a gene: 4. Germline values: CDR1 SNHLY, CDR2 FYNNEI. DNA of the CDR3: TGTGCCAGCAGTGAAGAGGGGGCGTTTACTGAAGCTTTCTTT. Translating it yields CASSEEGAFTEAFF. Full variable domain (rest looked up from reference TRBV2 and TRBJ1-1): EPEVTQTPSHQVTQMGQEVILRCVPISNHLYFYWYRQILGQKVEFLVSFYNNEISEKSEIFDDQFSVERPDGSNFTLKIRSTKLEDSAMYFCASSEEGAFTEAFFGQGTRLTVV.

The chain joins TRBV7-2 to TRBJ2-7; a possible D gene is TRBD2 (6 bases). CDR3 length: 15 residues. Between the trimmed V and J ends, which lost 0 bases and 2 bases, there was a span of 11 bases. Germline lookup yields CDR1 SGHTA and CDR2 FQGNSA. The chain's CDR3 is CASSLAGGVAYEQYF. For the CDR3, the DNA is TGTGCCAGCAGCTTAGCAGGAGGGGTTGCCTACGAGCAGTACTTC.

The J gene is TRBJ1-5, the V gene TRBV2, with TRBD1 matching over 8 bases. The CDR3 spans 14 residues. Trimming cost V 8 bases and J 4 bases; bases outside gene matches: 7. Germline V lookup: CDR1 SNHLY, CDR2 FYNNEI. The CDR3 DNA sequence: TGTGCCAGCTCCCGGACAGGGACTAATCAGCCCCAGCATTTT. It codes for CASSRTGTNQPQHF. The full variable domain, in which reference TRBV2 and TRBJ1-5 provide the parts outside the CDR3, is EPEVTQTPSHQVTQMGQEVILRCVPISNHLYFYWYRQILGQKVEFLVSFYNNEISEKSEIFDDQFSVERPDGSNFTLKIRSTKLEDSAMYFCASSRTGTNQPQHFGDGTRLSIL.

This chain joins TRBV9 and TRBJ1-4; 9 bases map to TRBD1. Per the germline V gene, CDR1 is SGDLS and CDR2 is YYNGEE. The trim removed 3 bases at V and 7 bases at J, leaving 7 bases unmatched. CDR3 size: 15 residues. The CDR3 nucleotides are TGTGCCAGCAGCGCCCTCGGGACAGGGAGTGAAAAACTGTTTTTT. This sequence encodes CASSALGTGSEKLFF.

The chain combines TRBV2 with TRBJ1-1; the match to TRBD1 covers 10 bases. This CDR3 contains 15 residues. CDR1 is SNHLY, CDR2 FYNNEI, per germline. The J segment lost 6 bases and the V segment lost 6 bases, leaving 10 bases of the junction unmatched. In nucleotides, the CDR3 is TGTGCCAGCAGCGCCGACAGGGGGCTAATTGCTGAAGCTTTCTTT. Its translation is CASSADRGLIAEAFF.

The genes are TRBV12-5 and TRBJ1-3; the D is unclear. V gave up 5 bases and J gave up 0 bases, with 8 bases separating them. This CDR3 region has 14 residues. From germline, CDR1 is LGHNT and CDR2 FRNRAP. The CDR3 coding sequence is TGTGCTAGTGGTCTCACAGCCTCTGGAAACACCATATATTTT. Translating it yields CASGLTASGNTIYF.

The chain links TRBV24-1 to TRBJ2-1; D remains ambiguous. V was cut by 4 bases and J by 8 bases, with 8 bases left in between. The CDR3 extends over 12 amino acids. Germline V gene lookup returns CDR1 KGHDR and CDR2 SFDVKD. The CDR3 sequence is CATSEGGHEQFF. CDR3 in DNA: TGTGCCACCAGTGAAGGCGGCCATGAGCAGTTCTTC.

V and J are TRBV15 and TRBJ2-1, with D maybe TRBD2 (6 bases). The germline gives CDR1 LNHNV, CDR2 YYDKDF (reference sequence). V was clipped by 1 base and J by 4 bases, with 14 bases between them. The length of the CDR3 is 16 residues. CDR3 loop: CATSRGGRGNYNEQFF. CDR3 DNA: TGTGCCACCAGCAGAGGCGGGCGGGGTAATTACAATGAGCAGTTCTTC. The whole variable domain, remainder taken from reference TRBV15 and TRBJ2-1, is DAMVIQNPRYQVTQFGKPVTLSCSQTLNHNVMYWYQQKSSQAPKLLFHYYDKDFNNEADTPDNFQSRRPNTSFCFLDIRSPGLGDTAMYLCATSRGGRGNYNEQFFGPGTRLTVL.

The V call is TRBV10-3, the J call TRBJ2-3; 12 bases are shared with TRBD2. The CDR3 spans 15 residues. Germline CDR1 ENHRY, CDR2 SYGVKD. Losses at the gene ends were 4 bases for V and 4 bases for J; bases not matched to a gene: 3. The CDR3 sequence: CAISASGGASDTQYF. The CDR3 DNA sequence: TGTGCCATCAGTGCTAGCGGGGGGGCCTCAGATACGCAGTATTTT.

V and J are TRBV10-3 and TRBJ2-1; 12 bases fit TRBD2. In germline, CDR1 is ENHRY, CDR2 SYGVKD. There are 15 residues in the CDR3. With 7 bases clipped from V and 9 bases from J, the junction kept 10 bases outside the gene matches. CDR3: CAIKPLAGGPGEQFF. Written as DNA, the CDR3 is TGTGCCATCAAACCCCTAGCGGGGGGGCCCGGTGAGCAGTTCTTC.